The TCR beta chain described here comes from a study of response to subunit inactivated influenza vaccine. This clonotype was counted a few times. Antigen specificity is unknown. TCRdb used MiXCR to reprocess the RT-PCR reads, holding one entry per CDR3 protein. Of hundreds of thousands of distinct CDR3 sequences listed, less than 10% are singletons. Points from the study as a whole: Authors suggested each seasonal influenza vaccination recruits few new T cells.

The material sequenced was PBMCs from blood, taken about 24 months after vaccination. The origin of this receptor is a man aged 50-75 years who received an inactivated influenza vaccine.

The CDR3 DNA reads as TGTGCCAGCAGTCACCGGGACGGAGGAACAGATACGCAGTATTTT. This gives the protein CASSHRDGGTDTQYF. V gene TRBV12-3 or TRBV12-4 combines with J gene TRBJ2-3, with D possibly being TRBD1 or TRBD2 (5 bases each). This CDR3 comprises 15 residues. Trimming removed 5 bases from V and 3 bases from J, with 15 bases in between.